This T cell receptor beta chain was recorded in a study of blood T cell repertoires in COVID-19. Study background: Donors in the United States, Italy and Spain gave samples during acute or convalescent COVID-19.

J gave up 1 base and V 6 bases, and 7 bases lay outside the gene matches. Germline CDR1 SGHNT, CDR2 YYREEE (reference sequence). The CDR3 spans 16 residues. Sequenced by immunoSEQ multiplex PCR; TCRdb stores in-frame clones only, minus some. The table shows about 44,000 clones, with 89% occurring only once. The genes are TRBV5-4 and TRBJ2-3; 11 bases agree with TRBD2. The TCR comes from a man between 65 and 85 years old with active COVID-19. Specimen: peripheral blood. The CDR3 sequence: CASTPSTSGGTDTQYF. The CDR3 DNA reads as TGTGCCAGCACCCCCTCGACTAGCGGGGGCACAGATACGCAGTATTTT.